This T cell receptor (beta chain) was sequenced for a study of T cell responses to AZD1222 COVID-19 vaccine. Points from the study as a whole: Spike-specific TCR repertoires showed rising breadth and depth after two AZD1222 doses.

This table comes from immunoSEQ multiplex PCR, and its TCRdb copy is limited to in-frame clones, with some not included. Among some 170,000 clones, more than 80% were seen once, and the ten largest hold around 3%. As to this clone: Its antigen is undetermined.

There are 16 residues in the CDR3. V gave up 4 bases and J gave up 0 bases; unmatched junction bases: 6. CDR1 MGHRA and CDR2 YSYEKL come from the germline V gene. This TCR was sampled from an adult in good health. This chain joins TRBV4-1 and TRBJ1-5, with 7 bases aligning to TRBD1. Here the sequenced sample was peripheral blood, taken on day 0 of AZD1222 vaccination. CDR3 loop: CASSLSGTASNQPQHF. The CDR3, as DNA: TGCGCCAGCAGCCTTTCCGGGACAGCTAGCAATCAGCCCCAGCATTTT.